This entry concerns a single T cell receptor (beta chain). These data come from a study of shared clonotypes between healthy human individuals. Overall study: Each donor's CD4 naive and CD4 memory cells filled three plates apiece, CD8 naive two, and CD8 memory one.

Naivety among CD8 cells was defined by CD45RO negativity and positive CCR7 selection, thereby excluding terminally differentiated effector memory CD45RA+ cells. Per the study methods: As immunoSEQ supplied junction-only sequences (without quality scores), filtering differed. Sequenced by immunoSEQ multiplex PCR; TCRdb stores in-frame clones only, minus some. V, J and clone size reflect that table, while D and trimming were determined from the DNA. The sample lists some 2 million clones; approximately 94% were seen once. This CDR3 region has 19 residues. The ends lost 1 base at V and 0 bases at J; junction bases unmatched: 11. Per germline, CDR1 SQVTM and CDR2 ANQGSEA.

V is TRBV29-1 and J is TRBJ2-6, with 8 bases fitting TRBD1. This receptor was identified in a man between 18 and 35 years old in good health. The sequenced sample was naive CD8+ T cells sorted from blood. The CDR3 sequence: CSVEARGQASPSGANVLTF. In DNA, the CDR3 is TGCAGCGTTGAAGCGCGGGGACAGGCCTCTCCCTCTGGGGCCAACGTCCTGACTTTC.